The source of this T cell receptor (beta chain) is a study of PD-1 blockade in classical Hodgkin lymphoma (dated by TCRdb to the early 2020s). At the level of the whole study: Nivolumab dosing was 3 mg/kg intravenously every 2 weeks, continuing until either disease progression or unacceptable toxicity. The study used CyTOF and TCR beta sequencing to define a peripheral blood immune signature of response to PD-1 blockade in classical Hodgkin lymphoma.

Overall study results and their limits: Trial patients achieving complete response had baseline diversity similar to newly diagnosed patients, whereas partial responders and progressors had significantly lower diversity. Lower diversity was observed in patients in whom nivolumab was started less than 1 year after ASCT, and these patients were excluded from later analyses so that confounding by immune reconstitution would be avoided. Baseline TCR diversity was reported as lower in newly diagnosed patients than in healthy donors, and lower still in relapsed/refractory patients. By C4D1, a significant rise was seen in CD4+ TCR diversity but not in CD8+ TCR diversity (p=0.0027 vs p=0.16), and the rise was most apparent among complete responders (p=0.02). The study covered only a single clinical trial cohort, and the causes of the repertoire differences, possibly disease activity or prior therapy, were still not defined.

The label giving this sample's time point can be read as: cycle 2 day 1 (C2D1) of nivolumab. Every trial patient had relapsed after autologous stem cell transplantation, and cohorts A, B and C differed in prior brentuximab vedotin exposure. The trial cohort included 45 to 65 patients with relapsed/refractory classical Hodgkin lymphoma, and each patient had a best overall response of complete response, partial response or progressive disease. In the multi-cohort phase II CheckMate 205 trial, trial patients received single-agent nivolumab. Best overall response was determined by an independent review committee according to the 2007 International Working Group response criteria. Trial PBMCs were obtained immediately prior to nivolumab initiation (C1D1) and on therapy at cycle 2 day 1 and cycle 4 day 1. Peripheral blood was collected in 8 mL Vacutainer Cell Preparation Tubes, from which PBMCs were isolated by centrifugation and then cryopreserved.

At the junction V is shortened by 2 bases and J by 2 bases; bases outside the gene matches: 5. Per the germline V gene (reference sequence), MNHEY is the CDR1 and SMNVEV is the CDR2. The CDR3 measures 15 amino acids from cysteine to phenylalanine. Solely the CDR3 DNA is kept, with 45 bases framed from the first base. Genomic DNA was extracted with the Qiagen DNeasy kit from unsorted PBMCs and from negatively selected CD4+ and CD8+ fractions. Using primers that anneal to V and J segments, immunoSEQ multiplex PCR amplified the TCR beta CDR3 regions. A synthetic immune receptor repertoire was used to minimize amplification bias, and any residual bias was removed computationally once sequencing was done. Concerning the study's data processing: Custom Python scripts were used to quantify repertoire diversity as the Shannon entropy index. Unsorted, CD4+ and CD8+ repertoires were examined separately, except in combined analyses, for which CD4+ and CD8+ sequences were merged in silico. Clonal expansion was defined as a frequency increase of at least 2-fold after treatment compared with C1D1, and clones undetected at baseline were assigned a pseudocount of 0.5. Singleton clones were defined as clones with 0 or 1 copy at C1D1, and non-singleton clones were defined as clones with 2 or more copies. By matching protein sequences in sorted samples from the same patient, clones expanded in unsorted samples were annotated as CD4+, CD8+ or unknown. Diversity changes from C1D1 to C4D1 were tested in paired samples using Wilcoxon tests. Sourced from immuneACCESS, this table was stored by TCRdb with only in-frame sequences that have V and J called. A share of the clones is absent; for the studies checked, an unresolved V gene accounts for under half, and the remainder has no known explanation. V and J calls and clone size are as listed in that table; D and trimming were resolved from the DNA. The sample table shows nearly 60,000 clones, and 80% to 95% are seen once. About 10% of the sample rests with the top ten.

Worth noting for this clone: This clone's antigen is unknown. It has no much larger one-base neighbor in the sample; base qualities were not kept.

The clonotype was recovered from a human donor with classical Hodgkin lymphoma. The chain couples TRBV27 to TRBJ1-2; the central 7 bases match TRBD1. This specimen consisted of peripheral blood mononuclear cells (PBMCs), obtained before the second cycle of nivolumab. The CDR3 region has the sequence CASSLQGDPNYGYTF. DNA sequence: TGTGCCAGCAGTTTACAGGGGGATCCAAACTATGGCTACACCTTC.